This TCR beta chain was recorded in a study of blood T cells in healthy people across ages. On the study more broadly: Template switching retrieved approximately one barcoded beta molecule for each two T cells.

This clonotype appeared a few times. Its antigen is undetermined. General observations from the study: While age rose, TCR beta diversity per million T cells dropped in a roughly linear way.

Germline assignment: CDR1 DFQATT and CDR2 SNEGSKA (reference sequence). The V and J ends lost 4 bases and 1 base respectively, with 9 bases between them. The CDR3 covers 13 residues. A second PCR, run for roughly 7 to 11 cycles, used a sample-barcoded 5' primer plus a J-beta primer mix. Any given sample supplied a minimum of 3 million CDR3-containing paired-end reads. Each CDR3 protein gets one entry after TCRdb re-called the 5' RACE reads with MiXCR. The repertoire holds some 690,000 distinct CDR3 sequences, approximately 22% seen once, with about 22% in the top ten. V is TRBV20-1 and J is TRBJ2-3, with D unresolved. The specimen sequenced was blood. The clonotype was recovered from a man between 65 and 79 years old in good health. This CDR3 is CSAKAQGTDTQYF. CDR3 DNA: TGCAGTGCTAAAGCCCAAGGCACAGATACGCAGTATTTT.